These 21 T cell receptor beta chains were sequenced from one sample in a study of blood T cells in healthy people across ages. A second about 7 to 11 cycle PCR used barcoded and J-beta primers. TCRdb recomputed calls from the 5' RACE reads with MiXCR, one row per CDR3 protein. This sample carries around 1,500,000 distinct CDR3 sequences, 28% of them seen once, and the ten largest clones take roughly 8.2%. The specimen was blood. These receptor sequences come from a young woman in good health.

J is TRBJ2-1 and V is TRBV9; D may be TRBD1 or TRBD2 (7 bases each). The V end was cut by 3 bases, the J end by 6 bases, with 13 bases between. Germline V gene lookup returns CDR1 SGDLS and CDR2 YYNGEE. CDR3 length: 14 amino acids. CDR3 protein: CASSDDREGNEQFF. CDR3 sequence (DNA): TGTGCCAGCAGCGACGACAGGGAGGGCAATGAGCAGTTCTTC.

CDR3 sequence (DNA): TGTGCCAGCAGGGACCCGGGACAGGGGGCACAAGATACGCAGTATTTT. This encodes CASRDPGQGAQDTQYF. The chain links TRBV6-5 to TRBJ2-3; 12 positions agree with TRBD1. Germline V gene data show CDR1 as MNHEY and CDR2 as SVGAGI. The CDR3 totals 16 residues. V dropped 6 bases and J dropped 5; count of bases not matched to a gene: 9.

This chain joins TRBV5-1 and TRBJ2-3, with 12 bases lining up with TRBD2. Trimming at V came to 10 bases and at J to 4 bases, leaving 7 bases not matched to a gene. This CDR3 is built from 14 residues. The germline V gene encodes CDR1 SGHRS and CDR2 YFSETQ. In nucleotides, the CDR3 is TGCGCCGGATCTAGCGGGGGGGCATCAGATACGCAGTATTTT. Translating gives CAGSSGGASDTQYF.

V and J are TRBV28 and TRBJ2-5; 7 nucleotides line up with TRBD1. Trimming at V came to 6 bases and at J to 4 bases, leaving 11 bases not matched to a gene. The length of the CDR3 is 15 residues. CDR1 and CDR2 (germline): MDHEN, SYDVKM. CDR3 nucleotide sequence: TGTGCCAGCAGCCCCCTCTCTACAGGGGTAGAGACCCAGTACTTC. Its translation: CASSPLSTGVETQYF.

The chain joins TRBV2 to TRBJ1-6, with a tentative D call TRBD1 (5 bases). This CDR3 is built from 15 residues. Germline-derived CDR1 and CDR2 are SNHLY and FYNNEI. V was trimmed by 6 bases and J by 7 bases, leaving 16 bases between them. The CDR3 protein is CASRGEKVSNSPLHF. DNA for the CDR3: TGTGCCAGCAGGGGGGAGAAGGTCTCGAATTCACCCCTCCACTTT.

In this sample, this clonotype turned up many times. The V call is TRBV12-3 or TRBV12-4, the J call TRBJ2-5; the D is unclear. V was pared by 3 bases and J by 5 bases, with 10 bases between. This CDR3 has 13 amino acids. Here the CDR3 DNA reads TGTGCCAGCAGTTTCATTTTTTTGGAGACCCAGTACTTC. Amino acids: CASSFIFLETQYF.

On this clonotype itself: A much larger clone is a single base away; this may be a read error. The chain's CDR3 is CSAGQPGTGGHGYTF. The CDR3 DNA reads TGCAGTGCTGGACAGCCAGGGACAGGCGGACATGGCTACACCTTC. This rearrangement joins TRBV20-1 to TRBJ1-2; TRBD1 matches 8 bases. Germline CDR1 is DFQATT and CDR2 is SNEGSKA (reference sequence). After removal of 5 bases from V and 6 bases from J, the junction contained 14 bases not matched to a gene. The CDR3 has 15 amino acids.

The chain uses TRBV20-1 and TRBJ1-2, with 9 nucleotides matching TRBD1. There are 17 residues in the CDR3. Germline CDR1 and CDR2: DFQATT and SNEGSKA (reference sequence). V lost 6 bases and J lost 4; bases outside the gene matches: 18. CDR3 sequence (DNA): TGCAGTGCCATTTCCGGGACAGGGTCCCCTTTTGGCTATGGCTACACCTTC. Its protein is CSAISGTGSPFGYGYTF.

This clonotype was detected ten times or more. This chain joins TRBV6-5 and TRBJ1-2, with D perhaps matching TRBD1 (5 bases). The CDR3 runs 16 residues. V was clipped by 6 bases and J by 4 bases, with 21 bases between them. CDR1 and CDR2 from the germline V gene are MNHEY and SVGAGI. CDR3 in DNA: TGTGCCAGCAGAAGATCCGGGACGGGGAGGACCTATGGCTACACCTTC. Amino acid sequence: CASRRSGTGRTYGYTF.

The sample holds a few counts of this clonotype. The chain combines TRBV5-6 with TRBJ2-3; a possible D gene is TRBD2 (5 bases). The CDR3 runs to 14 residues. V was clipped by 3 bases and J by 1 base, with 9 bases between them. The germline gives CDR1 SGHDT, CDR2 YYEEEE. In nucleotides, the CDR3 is TGTGCCAGCAGCTATAAAGCGGGCACAGATACGCAGTATTTT. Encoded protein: CASSYKAGTDTQYF.

Here the CDR3 reads CASSSDSGLALARQYF. CDR3 DNA sequence: TGTGCCAGCAGCTCAGACTCGGGACTAGCCCTTGCAAGGCAGTATTTT. The chain carries TRBV5-6 and TRBJ2-3; 9 bases are a match to TRBD2. V dropped 3 bases and J dropped 11; count of bases not matched to a gene: 16. The CDR3 extends over 16 amino acids. Germline CDR1 is SGHDT and CDR2 is YYEEEE.

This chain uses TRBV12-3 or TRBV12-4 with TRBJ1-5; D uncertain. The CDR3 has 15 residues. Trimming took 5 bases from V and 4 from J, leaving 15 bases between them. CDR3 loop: CASSLSSFPNQPQHF. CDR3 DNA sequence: TGTGCCAGCAGTCTAAGTTCCTTTCCTAATCAGCCCCAGCATTTT.

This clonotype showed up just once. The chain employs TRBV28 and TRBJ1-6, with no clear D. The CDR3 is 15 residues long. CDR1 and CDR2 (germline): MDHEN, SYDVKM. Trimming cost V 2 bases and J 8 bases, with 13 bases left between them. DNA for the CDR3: TGTGCCAGCAGTTTAAATCGCCTCGGCTATTCACCCCTCCACTTT. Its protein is CASSLNRLGYSPLHF.

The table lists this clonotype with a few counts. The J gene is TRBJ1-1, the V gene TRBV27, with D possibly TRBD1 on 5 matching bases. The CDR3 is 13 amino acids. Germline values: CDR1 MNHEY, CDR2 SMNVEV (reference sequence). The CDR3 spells CSSFGAWNTEAFF. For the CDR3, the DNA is TGTAGCAGTTTTGGGGCCTGGAACACTGAAGCTTTCTTT.

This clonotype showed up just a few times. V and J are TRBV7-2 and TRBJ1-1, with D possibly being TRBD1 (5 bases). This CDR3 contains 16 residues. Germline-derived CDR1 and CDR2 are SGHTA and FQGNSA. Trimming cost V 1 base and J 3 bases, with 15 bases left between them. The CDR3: CASSLGFRVEDTEAFF. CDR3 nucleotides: TGTGCCAGCAGCTTAGGTTTCAGGGTGGAGGACACTGAAGCTTTCTTT.

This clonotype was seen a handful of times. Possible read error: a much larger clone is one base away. CDR3 nucleotide sequence: TGCGGTGGACAGGGGTCGTACAATGAGCAGTTCTTC. Its protein is CGGQGSYNEQFF. This rearrangement joins TRBV20-1 to TRBJ2-1, with TRBD1 identical over 9 bases. The CDR3 spans 12 residues. Germline CDR1 DFQATT, CDR2 SNEGSKA (reference sequence).

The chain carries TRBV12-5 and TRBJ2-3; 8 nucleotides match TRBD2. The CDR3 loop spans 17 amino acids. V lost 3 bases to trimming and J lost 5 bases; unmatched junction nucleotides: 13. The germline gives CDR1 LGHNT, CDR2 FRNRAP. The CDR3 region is CASGLGTNSGVQDTQYF. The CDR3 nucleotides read TGTGCTAGTGGTTTAGGAACGAATAGCGGGGTTCAAGATACGCAGTATTTT.

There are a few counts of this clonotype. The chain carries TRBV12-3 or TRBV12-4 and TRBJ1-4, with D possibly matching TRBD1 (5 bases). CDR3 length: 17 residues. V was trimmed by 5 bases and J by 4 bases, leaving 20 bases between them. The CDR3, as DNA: TGTGCCAGCAGTCTCAGGGTGGAGACGGAGGGTAATGAAAAACTGTTTTTT. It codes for CASSLRVETEGNEKLFF.

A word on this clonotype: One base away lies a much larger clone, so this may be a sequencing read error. The DNA for the CDR3 is TGTGCCCGCAGCCCAGGGGGCAGGGTCTATGGCTACACCTTC. Translated, it gives CARSPGGRVYGYTF. The rearrangement links TRBV7-8 to TRBJ1-2; TRBD1 aligns across 8 bases. This CDR3 is built from 14 residues. The germline V gene encodes CDR1 SGHVS and CDR2 FQNEAQ.

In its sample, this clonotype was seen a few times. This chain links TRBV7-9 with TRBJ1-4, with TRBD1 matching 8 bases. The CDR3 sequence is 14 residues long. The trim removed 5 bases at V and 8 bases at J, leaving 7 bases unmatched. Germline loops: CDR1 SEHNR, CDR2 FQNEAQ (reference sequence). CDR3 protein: CASSPKTGVEKLFF. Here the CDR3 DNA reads TGTGCCAGCAGCCCCAAGACAGGGGTGGAAAAACTGTTTTTT.

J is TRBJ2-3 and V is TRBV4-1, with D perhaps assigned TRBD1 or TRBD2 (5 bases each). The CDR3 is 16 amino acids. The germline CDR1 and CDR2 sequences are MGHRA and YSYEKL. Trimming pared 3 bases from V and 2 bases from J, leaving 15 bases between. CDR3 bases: TGCGCCAGCAGCCAGATTGCGAGGGGCTCCACAGATACGCAGTATTTT. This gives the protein CASSQIARGSTDTQYF.